The source of this T cell receptor (beta chain) is a study of cytomegalovirus exposure and HLA in healthy donors. For the study at large: Of all 400 or so donors who were genotyped, around 82% belonged to the Caucasian-associated ancestry cluster. Findings of the study overall: In an earlier analysis, productive rearrangement rates for most beta V segments clustered near 90% or 30%. Common viral pathogens seemed, in a later analysis, to connect with several of the most significant clusters. Certain indistinguishable V segments, among them TRBV6-2 and TRBV6-3, were excluded.

PCR involved 60 Vbeta and 13 Jbeta primers. Sequenced by immunoSEQ multiplex PCR; TCRdb stores in-frame clones only, minus some. Here the sample spans about 140,000 clones, around 65% being singletons. A word on this clone: What it recognizes is unknown.

CDR3 size: 15 residues. J lost 2 bases, V lost 1 base, and 4 bases had no gene match. Per germline, CDR1 LNHNV and CDR2 YYDKDF (reference sequence). Material for sequencing was PBMCs. The sequence was obtained from a male donor in good health and CMV-seronegative. The gene calls are TRBV15 and TRBJ1-2; 7 bases line up with TRBD1. DNA for the CDR3: TGTGCCACCAGCAGAGGACAGGGAAGGAACTATGGCTACACCTTC. Translating it yields CATSRGQGRNYGYTF.